The 23 T cell receptor beta chains below were found in one sample sequenced in a study of T cells in localized non-small cell lung cancer (dated by TCRdb to about 2020). To prepare the library, the immunoSEQ multiplex PCR assay was applied. The table comes from immuneACCESS by way of TCRdb, which keeps in-frame sequences with V and J called. Part of the clones is missing from these tables; in studies checked, under half for an unresolved V gene and the rest for unknown reasons. The sample table records 15,000 to 20,000 clones; over 75% of these occur just once. Jointly, the top ten make up less than 40% of the sample. Material: peripheral blood, obtained before any cancer treatment. All receptors come from a male donor older than 55 with stage I lung adenocarcinoma.

The chain combines TRBV7-2 with TRBJ2-5, with D maybe TRBD2 (7 bases). V lost 0 bases and J lost 9, with 20 bases in between. CDR1 and CDR2 from the germline V gene are SGHTA and FQGNSA. This CDR3 comprises 16 residues. DNA for the CDR3: TGTGCCAGCAGCTTAGCTTCAGGGGCTAGCGGCCGCGCCCAGTACTTC. This sequence encodes CASSLASGASGRAQYF. The entire variable domain, with the rest obtained from reference TRBV7-2 and TRBJ2-5, is as follows: GAGVSQSPSNKVTEKGKDVELRCDPISGHTALYWYRQSLGQGLEFLIYFQGNSAPDKSGLPSDRFSAERTGGSVSTLTIQRTQQEDSAVYLCASSLASGASGRAQYFGPGTRLLVL.

The V call is TRBV19, the J call TRBJ2-2; 13 positions match TRBD2. CDR1 and CDR2 from the germline V gene are LNHDA and SQIVND (reference sequence). The CDR3 loop spans 14 amino acids. The trim removed 8 bases at V and 6 bases at J, leaving 3 bases unmatched. The CDR3 is CASRTSGSPGELFF. In nucleotides, the CDR3 is TGTGCCAGTCGGACTAGCGGGAGTCCCGGGGAGCTGTTTTTT.

The J gene is TRBJ2-7, the V gene TRBV5-6; 7 nucleotides match TRBD2. CDR1 and CDR2 from the germline V gene are SGHDT and YYEEEE. The V gene end was trimmed by 4 bases and the J gene end by 2 bases; junction bases not matched to a gene: 9. The CDR3 totals 15 residues. The CDR3 region is CASSGRREPAYEQYF. The CDR3, as DNA: TGTGCCAGCAGCGGTCGGCGGGAGCCCGCCTACGAGCAGTACTTC.

The chain is built from TRBV6-4 and TRBJ1-2; no clear D. Germline-derived CDR1 and CDR2 are MRHNA and SNTAGT. This CDR3 spans 17 amino acids. The V end lost 2 bases, the J end lost 0 bases, and 16 bases lay between the germline ends. The chain's CDR3 is CASSDPNDSGANYGYTF. The CDR3 nucleotides are TGTGCCAGCAGTGACCCCAATGATAGCGGGGCTAACTATGGCTACACCTTC.

J is TRBJ1-1 and V is TRBV18, with TRBD1 identical over 7 bases. The CDR3 has 14 residues. Germline V gene sequence: CDR1 KGHSH, CDR2 LQKENI. Losses at the gene ends were 4 bases for V and 0 bases for J; bases not matched to a gene: 2. The DNA of the CDR3 is TGTGCCAGCTCACGGGACAGACTGAACACTGAAGCTTTCTTT. This sequence encodes CASSRDRLNTEAFF.

This rearrangement joins TRBV5-6 to TRBJ2-5; maybe TRBD2 (5 bases). The J call may not be correct, given that the DNA end is closer to TRBJ2-7. Germline V gene data show CDR1 as SGHDT and CDR2 as YYEEEE. CDR3 length: 14 residues. The CDR3 protein is CASSLDYSSYEQYF. The CDR3 region has the DNA TGTGCCAGCAGCTTAGACTACAGCTCCTACGAGCAGTACTTC.

This chain uses TRBV6-1 with TRBJ2-3, with 8 bases that match TRBD1. The CDR3 totals 15 residues. Per germline, CDR1 MNHNS and CDR2 SASEGT. Losses at the gene ends were 6 bases for V and 0 bases for J; bases not matched to a gene: 5. The CDR3 region has the DNA TGTGCCAGCAGAAAAGGGACAGGTAGCACAGATACGCAGTATTTT. Protein sequence: CASRKGTGSTDTQYF.

The rearrangement links TRBV18 to TRBJ2-3; 8 nucleotides align to TRBD1. The ends lost 3 bases at V and 4 bases at J; junction bases unmatched: 12. This CDR3 contains 17 residues. Germline V gene data show CDR1 as KGHSH and CDR2 as LQKENI. The CDR3 DNA reads TGTGCCAGCTCACCCTCGGACAGGGCTATAAGCCCAGATACGCAGTATTTT. Amino acids: CASSPSDRAISPDTQYF.

This chain uses TRBV19 with TRBJ1-1; D remains unclear. Between the trimmed V and J ends, which lost 8 bases and 1 base, there was a span of 11 bases. There are 13 residues in the CDR3. Germline loops: CDR1 LNHDA, CDR2 SQIVND (reference sequence). CDR3 in DNA: TGTGCCAGTGCCACGTGGGGGAACACTGAAGCTTTCTTT. Protein: CASATWGNTEAFF.

V usage is TRBV7-3 and J usage is TRBJ2-3; 10 positions agree with TRBD1. The CDR3 consists of 16 residues. Germline V gene sequence: CDR1 SGHTA, CDR2 FQGTGA. J was trimmed by 5 bases and V by 5 bases; bases with no gene match: 10. CDR3 in amino acids: CASSAGTGEWEDTQYF. CDR3 nucleotide sequence: TGTGCCAGCAGCGCTGGGACAGGGGAATGGGAAGATACGCAGTATTTT.

This sequence joins TRBV6-1 and TRBJ2-1, with 13 nucleotides matching TRBD2. CDR3 size: 17 residues. The trim removed 4 bases at V and 7 bases at J, leaving 10 bases unmatched. The V gene's germline CDR1 is MNHNS and CDR2 SASEGT. The chain's CDR3 is CASSARHGLAGVNEQFF. The CDR3 DNA follows: TGTGCCAGCAGTGCGCGCCACGGACTAGCGGGGGTTAATGAGCAGTTCTTC.

The chain has TRBV10-3 and TRBJ2-3; tentative D call: TRBD2 (5 bases). Trimming removed 0 bases at V and 4 bases at J, with 8 bases between. This CDR3 region has 14 residues. CDR1 and CDR2 from the germline V gene are ENHRY and SYGVKD. The chain's CDR3 is CAISESSAADTQYF. In DNA form, the CDR3 reads TGTGCCATCAGTGAGTCTAGCGCGGCAGATACGCAGTATTTT.

This chain connects TRBV5-1 to TRBJ1-6, with D perhaps TRBD1 (5 bases). The CDR3 extends over 14 amino acids. Trimming removed 0 bases from V and 7 bases from J, with 8 bases in between. CDR1 and CDR2 (germline): SGHRS, YFSETQ. The CDR3 reads CASSLGQGNSPLHF. CDR3 DNA sequence: TGCGCCAGCAGCTTGGGGCAGGGAAATTCACCCCTCCACTTT.

The chain carries TRBV19 and TRBJ2-2; D not certain. V lost 1 base and J 3 bases, leaving 9 bases between the germline ends. Germline V gene sequence: CDR1 LNHDA, CDR2 SQIVND (reference sequence). The CDR3 totals 15 residues. This CDR3 reads CASSIGRADTGELFF. CDR3 DNA sequence: TGTGCCAGTAGTATAGGTAGGGCCGACACCGGGGAGCTGTTTTTT.

By its share, this clone is medium-sized. This sequence joins TRBV11-2 and TRBJ1-1, with D perhaps matching TRBD1 (6 bases). V shed 5 bases and J shed 5 bases, with 12 bases lying between them. The CDR3 totals 13 residues. Germline CDR1 reads SGHAT; CDR2 reads FQNNGV. CDR3 nucleotides: TGTGCCAGCAGCCAAGACAGGCTAACTGAAGCTTTCTTT. It yields the protein CASSQDRLTEAFF.

The V gene is TRBV7-8, the J gene TRBJ1-1; TRBD1 matches 8 bases. CDR3 size: 16 residues. Germline CDR1 reads SGHVS; CDR2 reads FQNEAQ. The ends lost 1 base at V and 1 base at J; junction bases unmatched: 5. The CDR3 sequence: CASSLDRGRENTEAFF. As DNA, the CDR3 is TGTGCCAGCAGCTTAGACAGGGGGAGGGAGAACACTGAAGCTTTCTTT. The full variable domain, with the rest looked up from reference TRBV7-8 and TRBJ1-1, is GAGVSQSPRYKVAKRGQDVALRCDPISGHVSLFWYQQALGQGPEFLTYFQNEAQLDKSGLPSDRFFAERPEGSVSTLKIQRTQQEDSAVYLCASSLDRGRENTEAFFGQGTRLTVV.

Points on this clone: One junction end disagrees with the germline gene, perhaps due to a read error. The chain is built from TRBV7-7 and TRBJ1-1, with TRBD1 identical over 10 bases. The CDR3 runs to 14 residues. Germline-derived CDR1 and CDR2 are SSHAT and FNYEAQ (reference sequence). CDR3 nucleotide sequence: TGTGCTAGCAGCCCCGGGACAGGGGACACTGAAGCTTTCTTT. This codes for CASSPGTGDTEAFF.

In its sample, this clone was seen once. V usage is TRBV11-3 and J usage is TRBJ2-7; D possibly matches TRBD1 or TRBD2 (5 bases each). CDR1 and CDR2 from the germline V gene are SGHNT and YENEEA. The ends were cut back, 1 base at V and 7 bases at J, with 20 bases in the middle. This CDR3 contains 16 residues. In nucleotides, the CDR3 is TGTGCCAGCAGCTTAGGGGGGTCAGATGTTCTGGAAGAGCAGTACTTC. Its protein product is CASSLGGSDVLEEQYF.

J is TRBJ2-1 and V is TRBV5-3; no firm D call. TRBV5-3 is an ORF for which the function is uncertain. This CDR3 comprises 19 residues. V lost 3 bases and J 3 bases, leaving 25 bases between the germline ends. The CDR3 DNA follows: TGTGCCAGAAGCTCCCGTAGCTTAATACCCTTATCCTACTACAATGAGCAGTTCTTC. Translation gives CARSSRSLIPLSYYNEQFF.

Concerning this clone itself: Germline is not matched at one junction end, which may reflect a read error. The sample contains more than one DNA sequence encoding this CDR3. The CDR3 DNA reads as TGCGCTAGCAGCCACGGGACAGGTGGTCCCTACGAGCAGTACTTC. This codes for CASSHGTGGPYEQYF. The J gene is TRBJ2-7, the V gene TRBV5-1, with 8 bases identical to TRBD1. Germline-derived CDR1 and CDR2 are SGHRS and YFSETQ. This CDR3 has 15 amino acids.

The chain uses TRBV19 and TRBJ1-4, with 7 nucleotides matching TRBD1. Per germline, CDR1 LNHDA and CDR2 SQIVND (reference sequence). The CDR3 contains 17 residues. Unmatched junction bases numbered 13, after V lost 7 bases and J lost 2 bases. The CDR3, as DNA: TGTGCCAGTATCCCGACAGGGCGGCGGGGGACTAATGAAAAACTGTTTTTT. This gives the protein CASIPTGRRGTNEKLFF.

CDR3 region: CASRASITDTQYF. In nucleotides, the CDR3 is TGTGCCAGCAGGGCCTCTATCACAGATACGCAGTATTTT. V and J are TRBV7-9 and TRBJ2-3; no firm D call. Germline V gives CDR1 SEHNR, CDR2 FQNEAQ (reference sequence). This CDR3 comprises 13 residues. V lost 6 bases and J 2 bases, leaving 9 bases between the germline ends.

V gene TRBV21-1 combines with J gene TRBJ1-1. TRBV21-1 represents a pseudogene. The length of the CDR3 is 11 residues. CDR3 nucleotides: TGTGCCAGCCTAAGACGGCCTGAAGCTTTCTTT. Translation gives CASLRRPEAFF.